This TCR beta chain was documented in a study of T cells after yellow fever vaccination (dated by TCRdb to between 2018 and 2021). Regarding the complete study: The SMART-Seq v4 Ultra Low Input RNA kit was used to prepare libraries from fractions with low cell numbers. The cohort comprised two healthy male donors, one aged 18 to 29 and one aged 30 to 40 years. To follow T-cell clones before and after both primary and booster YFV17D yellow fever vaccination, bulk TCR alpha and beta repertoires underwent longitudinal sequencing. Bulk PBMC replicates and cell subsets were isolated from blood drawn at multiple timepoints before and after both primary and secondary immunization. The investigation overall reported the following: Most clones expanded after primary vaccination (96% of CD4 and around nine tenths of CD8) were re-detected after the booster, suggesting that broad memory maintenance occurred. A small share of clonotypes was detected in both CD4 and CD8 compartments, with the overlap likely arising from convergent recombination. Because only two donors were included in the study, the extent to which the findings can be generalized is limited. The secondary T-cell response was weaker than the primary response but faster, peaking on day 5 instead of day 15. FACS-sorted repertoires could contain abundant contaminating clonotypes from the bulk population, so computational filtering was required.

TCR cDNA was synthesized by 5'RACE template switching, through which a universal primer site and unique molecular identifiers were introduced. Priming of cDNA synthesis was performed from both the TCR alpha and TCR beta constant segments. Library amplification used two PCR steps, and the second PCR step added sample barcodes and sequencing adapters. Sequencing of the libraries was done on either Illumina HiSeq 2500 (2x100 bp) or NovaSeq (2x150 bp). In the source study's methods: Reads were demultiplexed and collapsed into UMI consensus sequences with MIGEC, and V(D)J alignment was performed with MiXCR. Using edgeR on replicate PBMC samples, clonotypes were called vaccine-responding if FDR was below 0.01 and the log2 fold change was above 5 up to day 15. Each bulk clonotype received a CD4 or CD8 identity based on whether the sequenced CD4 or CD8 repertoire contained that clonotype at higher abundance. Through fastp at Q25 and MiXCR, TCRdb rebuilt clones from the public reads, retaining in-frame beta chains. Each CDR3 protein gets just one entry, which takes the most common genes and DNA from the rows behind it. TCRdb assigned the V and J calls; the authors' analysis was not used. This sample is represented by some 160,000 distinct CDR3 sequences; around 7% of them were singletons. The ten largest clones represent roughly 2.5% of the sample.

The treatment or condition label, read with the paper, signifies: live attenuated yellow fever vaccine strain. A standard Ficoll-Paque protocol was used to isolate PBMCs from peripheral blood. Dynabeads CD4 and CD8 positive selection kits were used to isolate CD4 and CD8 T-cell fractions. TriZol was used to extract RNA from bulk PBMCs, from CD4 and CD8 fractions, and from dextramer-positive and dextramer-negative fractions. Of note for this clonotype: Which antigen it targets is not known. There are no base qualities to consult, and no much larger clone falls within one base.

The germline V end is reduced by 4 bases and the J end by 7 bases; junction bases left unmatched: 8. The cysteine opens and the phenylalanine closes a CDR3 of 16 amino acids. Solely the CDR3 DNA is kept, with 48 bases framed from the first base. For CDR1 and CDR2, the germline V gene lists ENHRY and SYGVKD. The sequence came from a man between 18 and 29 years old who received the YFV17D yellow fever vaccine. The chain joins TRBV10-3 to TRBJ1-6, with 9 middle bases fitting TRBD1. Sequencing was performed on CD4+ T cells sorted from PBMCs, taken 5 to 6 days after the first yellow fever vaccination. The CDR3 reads CAISVTGQGSNSPLHF. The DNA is TGTGCCATCAGTGTCACGGGACAGGGTTCAAATTCACCCCTCCACTTT.